These 20 T cell receptor beta chains originate from one sample sequenced in a study of T cells in Graves' hyperthyroidism and ophthalmopathy. Authors of the study amplified TCR beta CDR3 regions from RNA transcripts. Researchers ran a first-round RT-PCR on the TCR CDR3 using the HTBI primer set. A single record per CDR3 protein comes from TCRdb applying MiXCR to the multiplex PCR reads. The data contain 250,000 to 300,000 distinct CDR3 sequences, 15% of them singletons. The specimen sequenced was blood. Receptors were obtained from a woman between 50 and 59 years old with Graves' hyperthyroidism that later progressed to Graves' ophthalmopathy.

This clonotype was counted ten times or more. The chain couples TRBV2 to TRBJ2-7; 9 bases are a match to TRBD2. The length of the CDR3 is 13 residues. With V trimmed by 6 bases and J by 7 bases, 7 bases remained unmatched. Looked up from germline, CDR1 is SNHLY and CDR2 is FYNNEI. Written as DNA, the CDR3 is TGTGCCAGCAGGGGACTAGCAACTCAGGAGCAGTACTTC. This translates into CASRGLATQEQYF.

This clonotype was detected many times. The chain is built from TRBV30 and TRBJ2-7; 9 bases agree with TRBD1. Germline V gives CDR1 GTSNPN, CDR2 SVGIG (reference sequence). V lost 2 bases and J lost 3; bases outside the gene matches: 2. The CDR3 is 13 amino acids. The CDR3 is CAWSRTGDYEQYF. The CDR3 nucleotides are TGTGCCTGGAGTAGGACAGGGGACTACGAGCAGTACTTC.

This clonotype was seen more than once but under ten times. This chain uses TRBV6-5 with TRBJ1-5; unclear D gene. The germline V gene has CDR1 MNHEY and CDR2 SVGAGI. V lost 0 bases and J lost 4, with 4 bases in between. The CDR3 sequence is 13 residues long. The CDR3: CASSYSPNQPQHF. The CDR3 DNA sequence: TGTGCCAGCAGTTACTCGCCTAATCAGCCCCAGCATTTT.

This clonotype was observed a handful of times. The chain has TRBV6-1 and TRBJ1-5; no firm D call. The ends were cut back, 9 bases at V and 1 base at J, with 7 bases in the middle. CDR1 is MNHNS and CDR2 is SASEGT in the germline V gene. The CDR3 has 12 amino acids. The DNA for the CDR3 is TGTGCCAGTGGGCTAAGCAATCAGCCCCAGCATTTT. This codes for CASGLSNQPQHF.

There are many counts of this clonotype. The J gene is TRBJ1-1, the V gene TRBV20-1, with a tentative D call TRBD1 (5 bases). This CDR3 has 15 amino acids. Trimming took 0 bases from V and 1 from J, leaving 12 bases between them. The germline V gene has CDR1 DFQATT and CDR2 SNEGSKA (reference sequence). DNA for the CDR3: TGCAGTGCTAGAGAAGCTGGGGGACCGAACACTGAAGCTTTCTTT. It is translated as CSAREAGGPNTEAFF.

This clonotype was seen only a few times. The chain links TRBV10-3 to TRBJ2-5, with TRBD2 as a possible D gene (7 bases). This CDR3 spans 15 amino acids. V was trimmed by 8 bases and J by 1 base, leaving 17 bases between them. Germline CDR1 and CDR2: ENHRY and SYGVKD. CDR3 DNA: TGTGCCATCGGGGTATCCCGGGGGGCCCAAGAGACCCAGTACTTC. This codes for CAIGVSRGAQETQYF.

This clonotype showed up just a few times. The chain has TRBV6-1 and TRBJ1-4; D is unresolved. CDR3 length: 14 residues. Trimming cost V 10 bases and J 0 bases, with 12 bases left between them. CDR1 and CDR2 (germline): MNHNS, SASEGT. In nucleotides, the CDR3 is TGTGCCACCCCCTTGACGCCAACTAATGAAAAACTGTTTTTT. This gives the protein CATPLTPTNEKLFF.

This clonotype was counted ten times or more. The junction does not match germline at one end; this may be a read error. The chain has TRBV20-1 and TRBJ2-7; weak D call: TRBD2 (5 bases). The germline V gene encodes CDR1 DFQATT and CDR2 SNEGSKA (reference sequence). The CDR3 runs to 14 residues. The CDR3 DNA reads as TGCAGTGCTAAAGTCTGGCGGGCCTCCTACAAGCAGTACTTC. Its translation is CSAKVWRASYKQYF.

This clonotype came up many times. The CDR3 region has the DNA TGTGCCAGCAGCGACAGCGGGATACGGAACTACGAGCAGTACTTC. It yields the protein CASSDSGIRNYEQYF. The chain has TRBV7-2 and TRBJ2-7; TRBD2 aligns across 7 bases. J lost 3 bases, V lost 5 bases, and 10 bases had no gene match. CDR1 and CDR2 from the germline V gene are SGHTA and FQGNSA. This CDR3 is built from 15 residues.

This clonotype appeared many times. This rearrangement joins TRBV6-2 or TRBV6-3 to TRBJ2-3; 7 bases align to TRBD2. CDR1 is MNHEY and CDR2 is SVGEGT in the germline V gene. Germline trimming cut 7 bases from V and 5 bases from J; bases unmatched to any gene: 9. The CDR3 extends over 14 amino acids. CDR3 protein: CASKRLAAGDTQYF. In DNA form, the CDR3 reads TGTGCCAGCAAGCGGCTAGCGGCTGGAGATACGCAGTATTTT.

This clonotype was seen many times. The chain recombines TRBV20-1 with TRBJ1-1, with D perhaps matching TRBD1 (5 bases). Germline lookup yields CDR1 DFQATT and CDR2 SNEGSKA (reference sequence). V dropped 2 bases and J dropped 0 bases, with 10 bases sitting between them. The CDR3 runs to 14 residues. This CDR3 is CSARRGGMNTEAFF. CDR3 in DNA: TGCAGTGCTAGACGCGGGGGGATGAACACTGAAGCTTTCTTT.

On this clonotype: Germline is not matched at one junction end, which may reflect a read error. V usage is TRBV6-2 or TRBV6-3 and J usage is TRBJ2-3; 9 nucleotides line up with TRBD2. Germline V lookup: CDR1 MNHEY, CDR2 SVGEGT. The CDR3 sequence is 13 residues long. CDR3 nucleotide sequence: TGTGCCGGCAGCGGGAGGTGGACAGATACGCAGTATTTT. Residues: CAGSGRWTDTQYF.

At least ten counts were recorded for this clonotype. The chain uses TRBV7-9 and TRBJ2-1; TRBD1 matches at 7 bases. Germline-derived CDR1 and CDR2 are SEHNR and FQNEAQ (reference sequence). The CDR3 sequence is 17 residues long. Unmatched junction bases numbered 10, after V lost 2 bases and J lost 3 bases. The CDR3 DNA sequence: TGTGCCAGCAGCTTATACAGAGGGACAGATATCTACAATGAGCAGTTCTTC. It codes for CASSLYRGTDIYNEQFF.

This clonotype showed up many times. This chain links TRBV2 with TRBJ2-1; 8 bases match TRBD2. Per germline, CDR1 SNHLY and CDR2 FYNNEI. V shed 4 bases, J shed 7 bases, and the junction held 9 bases outside the gene matches. The length of the CDR3 is 15 residues. The CDR3 loop is CASSVRAGVLNEQFF. Written as DNA, the CDR3 is TGTGCCAGCAGTGTCAGAGCGGGAGTACTGAATGAGCAGTTCTTC. Combining the CDR3 with reference TRBV2 and TRBJ2-1 gives the whole variable domain EPEVTQTPSHQVTQMGQEVILRCVPISNHLYFYWYRQILGQKVEFLVSFYNNEISEKSEIFDDQFSVERPDGSNFTLKIRSTKLEDSAMYFCASSVRAGVLNEQFFGPGTRLTVL.

This clonotype was observed at least ten times. V usage is TRBV28 and J usage is TRBJ2-2; D gene ambiguous. The V end was cut by 6 bases, the J end by 5 bases, with 7 bases between. The germline gives CDR1 MDHEN, CDR2 SYDVKM. The length of the CDR3 is 12 residues. CDR3 nucleotide sequence: TGTGCCAGCAGGGATGGTACCGGGGAGCTGTTTTTT. Its protein is CASRDGTGELFF.

This clonotype occurred many times. CDR3 protein: CASSPRTQADYGYTF. CDR3 DNA: TGTGCCAGCTCACCCAGGACCCAGGCAGACTATGGCTACACCTTC. The chain carries TRBV18 and TRBJ1-2, with D unresolved. Germline V lookup: CDR1 KGHSH, CDR2 LQKENI. The germline V and J ends were trimmed by 3 bases and 3 bases, with 14 bases remaining between them. The CDR3 is 15 residues long.

Many counts were recorded for this clonotype. This chain links TRBV9 with TRBJ2-7; 9 bases match TRBD1. Trimming cost V 3 bases and J 5 bases; bases outside gene matches: 9. Germline values: CDR1 SGDLS, CDR2 YYNGEE. This CDR3 comprises 15 residues. This CDR3 is CASSAGGQGLDEQYF. CDR3 DNA: TGTGCCAGCAGCGCGGGGGGACAGGGTCTCGACGAGCAGTACTTC.

The V and J genes are TRBV28 and TRBJ1-4; perhaps TRBD1 as D (5 bases). The V end lost 6 bases, the J end lost 6 bases, and 17 bases lay between the germline ends. CDR1 is MDHEN, CDR2 SYDVKM, per germline. CDR3 length: 15 residues. The DNA for the CDR3 is TGTGCCAGCAGACACACAGGTTATGGTTATGAAAAACTGTTTTTT. Encoded protein: CASRHTGYGYEKLFF.

This clonotype has at least ten counts. V is TRBV30 and J is TRBJ2-2, with D tentatively TRBD1 (5 bases). CDR3 length: 13 amino acids. The germline CDR1 and CDR2 sequences are GTSNPN and SVGIG (reference sequence). With 4 bases removed from V and 5 bases from J, the gap between germline ends came to 11 bases. In DNA form, the CDR3 reads TGTGCCTGGAACCTCCAGGGAACCGGGGAGCTGTTTTTT. Translation: CAWNLQGTGELFF.

This clonotype was detected many times. The CDR3 loop reads CASSIREGGTGELFF. The CDR3 bases are TGTGCCAGCAGCATCCGGGAGGGGGGCACCGGGGAGCTGTTTTTT. The V call is TRBV3-1, the J call TRBJ2-2; 8 nucleotides align to TRBD2. The CDR3 loop spans 15 amino acids. J was trimmed by 4 bases and V by 5 bases; bases with no gene match: 6. The germline CDR1 and CDR2 sequences are LGHDT and YNNKEL (reference sequence).